Below, 4 T cell receptor beta chains from the same sample are listed, as sequenced in a study of blood T cell repertoires in COVID-19. Using immunoSEQ multiplex PCR, the repertoire was profiled, and TCRdb retains in-frame clones only, with some absent. The table records 72,000 or so clones, roughly 82% of them present only once. Sequences were obtained from peripheral blood. These receptors were taken from a man at least 80 years old with active COVID-19.

This clone was counted only a few times. The chain has TRBV7-3 and TRBJ2-2; D might be TRBD2 (5 bases). This CDR3 region has 14 residues. The germline V gene encodes CDR1 SGHTA and CDR2 FQGTGA. The germline V and J ends were trimmed by 1 base and 7 bases, with 10 bases remaining between them. CDR3: CASSLRGAVGELFF. In DNA, the CDR3 is TGTGCCAGCAGCTTAAGGGGAGCGGTCGGGGAGCTGTTTTTT. Based on the CDR3 plus reference TRBV7-3 and TRBJ2-2, the full variable domain is GAGVSQTPSNKVTEKGKYVELRCDPISGHTALYWYRQSLGQGPEFLIYFQGTGAADDSGLPNDRFFAVRPEGSVSTLKIQRTERGDSAVYLCASSLRGAVGELFFGEGSRLTVL.

V is TRBV6-5 and J is TRBJ1-2, with D unclear. V was clipped by 2 bases and J by 6 bases, with 10 bases between them. The CDR3 is made up of 13 amino acids. Germline V gives CDR1 MNHEY, CDR2 SVGAGI. In DNA, the CDR3 is TGTGCCAGCAGTTACGCAGTTGAGGATGGCTACACCTTC. Protein sequence: CASSYAVEDGYTF.

This sequence joins TRBV7-2 and TRBJ2-5; 7 bases are shared with TRBD2. CDR3 length equals 14 residues. The V gene end was trimmed by 4 bases and the J gene end by 1 base; junction bases not matched to a gene: 3. Germline V lookup: CDR1 SGHTA, CDR2 FQGNSA. The CDR3 protein is CASSSGLVQETQYF. CDR3 in DNA: TGTGCCAGCAGCTCCGGACTAGTCCAAGAGACCCAGTACTTC.

This chain joins TRBV12-3 or TRBV12-4 and TRBJ2-1, with TRBD2 matching over 10 bases. This CDR3 has 12 residues. V lost 5 bases, J lost 12 bases, and 4 bases stayed unmatched. CDR3 region: CASSPSGRAQFF. DNA for the CDR3: TGTGCCAGCAGTCCAAGCGGGAGGGCGCAGTTCTTC.